This TCR beta chain was sequenced during a study of blood T cell repertoires in COVID-19. Study summary: Sites in the United States, Italy and Spain provided acute and convalescent COVID-19 samples. Nucleic acid was either cDNA or gDNA, and it came from T cells, B-cell-depleted T cells, or PBMCs.

As processed by the authors: Amplifying reference gene primers gave estimates of nucleated cell counts. Sequenced by immunoSEQ multiplex PCR; TCRdb stores in-frame clones only, minus some. V and J calls and clone size are copied from that table; D and trimming were computed from the DNA. The sample lists roughly 300,000 clones, over 85% occurring once. V was trimmed by 4 bases and J by 4 bases, leaving 19 bases between them. The length of the CDR3 is 15 residues. The germline CDR1 and CDR2 sequences are GTSNPN and SVGIG (reference sequence). The origin of this receptor is a woman aged 25 to 39 with COVID-19, enrolled during active disease. The V gene is TRBV30, the J gene TRBJ1-1; D is uncertain. Sequenced: peripheral blood. The CDR3 region has the DNA TGTGCCTGGATACCCCCGGGAGGCCGGATCACTGAAGCTTTCTTT. It encodes CAWIPPGGRITEAFF. The entire variable domain, with the rest obtained from reference TRBV30 and TRBJ1-1, is as follows: SQTIHQWPATLVQPVGSPLSLECTVEGTSNPNLYWYRQAAGRGLQLLFYSVGIGQISSEVPQNLSASRPQDRQFILSSKKLLLSDSGFYLCAWIPPGGRITEAFFGQGTRLTVV.